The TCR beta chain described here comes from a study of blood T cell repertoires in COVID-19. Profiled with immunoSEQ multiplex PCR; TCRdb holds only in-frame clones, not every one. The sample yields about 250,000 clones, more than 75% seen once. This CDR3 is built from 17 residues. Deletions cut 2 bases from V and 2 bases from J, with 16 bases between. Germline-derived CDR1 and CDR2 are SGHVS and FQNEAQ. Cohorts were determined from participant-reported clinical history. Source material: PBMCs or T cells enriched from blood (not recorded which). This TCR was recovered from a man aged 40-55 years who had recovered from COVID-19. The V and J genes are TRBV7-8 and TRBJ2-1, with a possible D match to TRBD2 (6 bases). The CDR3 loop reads CASSLTEGAPTYNEQFF. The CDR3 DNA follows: TGTGCCAGCAGCTTAACGGAGGGAGCCCCGACCTACAATGAGCAGTTCTTC.